Listed below are T cell receptor beta chains from one sample, sequenced in a study of blood T cell repertoires in COVID-19. The repertoire was sequenced with immunoSEQ multiplex PCR; TCRdb's copy has only in-frame clones and lacks some. The top ten clones hold less than 2% of a sample with 410,000 or so clones, approximately 91% of them seen once. The sample taken for sequencing was peripheral blood. Every receptor here comes from a woman aged 40 to 50 with COVID-19, enrolled during active disease. The CDR3 runs from the conserved cysteine through the conserved F or W. Fields, in order: V gene, D gene, J gene, CDR3 length, clone size, CDR3 protein, CDR3 DNA. The D gene is left open where the match is weak. Rows give clone size only sometimes, using once, few, many, or a class for an expanded clone.

TRBV19,-,TRBJ1-4,14,-,CASSIRPTNEKLFF,TGTGCCAGTAGTATCCGTCCAACTAATGAAAAACTGTTTTTT
TRBV7-7,TRBD2,TRBJ2-5,16,-,CASSRTSGRNQETQYF,TGTGCTAGCAGCCGGACTAGCGGGCGGAATCAAGAGACCCAGTACTTC
TRBV5-6,-,TRBJ2-6,16,-,CASSLRRGSGANVLTF,TGTGCCAGCAGCTTACGGCGCGGCTCTGGGGCCAACGTCCTGACTTTC
TRBV4-3,TRBD2,TRBJ2-1,16,-,CASSQDAVAGENEQFF,TGCGCCAGCAGCCAAGATGCGGTAGCGGGAGAGAATGAGCAGTTCTTC
TRBV7-3,-,TRBJ1-2,13,-,CASSQTGNYGYTF,TGTGCCAGCAGCCAAACAGGGAACTATGGCTACACCTTC
TRBV19,TRBD2,TRBJ2-7,15,-,CASSMRLALSYEQYF,TGTGCCAGTAGTATGAGACTAGCGTTATCCTACGAGCAGTACTTC
TRBV9,TRBD1,TRBJ1-1,13,once,CASSVGGTGGAFF,TGTGCCAGCAGCGTAGGGGGGACAGGGGGTGCTTTCTTT
TRBV11-2,-,TRBJ2-1,14,-,CASSFDTGWREQFF,TGTGCCAGCAGCTTCGACACAGGGTGGAGAGAGCAGTTCTTC
TRBV11-3,-,TRBJ2-1,13,-,CASSFAGGGEQFF,TGTGCCAGCAGCTTTGCGGGTGGCGGCGAGCAGTTCTTC
TRBV6-5,-,TRBJ2-5,14,-,CASSNPQGGETQYF,TGTGCCAGCAGTAACCCACAGGGTGGAGAGACCCAGTACTTC
TRBV6-2/TRBV6-3,TRBD2,TRBJ2-7,14,once,CASGLAGGSYEQYF,TGTGCCAGCGGCCTAGCGGGGGGCTCCTACGAGCAGTACTTC
TRBV2,TRBD1,TRBJ1-1,14,-,CASSRTGRNTEAFF,TGTGCCAGCAGTCGGACAGGGCGGAACACTGAAGCTTTCTTT
TRBV27,-,TRBJ2-1,13,-,CASSFSSAGEQFF,TGTGCCAGCAGCTTCTCATCCGCCGGGGAGCAGTTCTTC